This T cell receptor (beta chain) was identified during a study of response to subunit inactivated influenza vaccine. Study-level results: Authors suggested each seasonal influenza vaccination recruits few new T cells.

In this sample, this clonotype turned up many times. Its antigen is not known. Germline loops: CDR1 MDHEN, CDR2 SYDVKM. The CDR3 spans 12 residues. The V gene lost 6 bases and the J gene lost 4 bases, with 10 bases spanning the gap. TCRdb reprocessed the RT-PCR reads via MiXCR and lists one record per CDR3 protein. The sample carries hundreds of thousands of distinct CDR3 sequences, 7.6% recorded once. The source was PBMCs from blood, collected less than 30 months after vaccination. This clonotype was obtained from a man aged 45 to 75 who received an inactivated influenza vaccine. This chain joins TRBV28 and TRBJ2-7; the D is unclear. In DNA, the CDR3 is TGTGCCAGCAGCTCCATTAAGTACGAGCAGTACTTC. Amino acids: CASSSIKYEQYF.